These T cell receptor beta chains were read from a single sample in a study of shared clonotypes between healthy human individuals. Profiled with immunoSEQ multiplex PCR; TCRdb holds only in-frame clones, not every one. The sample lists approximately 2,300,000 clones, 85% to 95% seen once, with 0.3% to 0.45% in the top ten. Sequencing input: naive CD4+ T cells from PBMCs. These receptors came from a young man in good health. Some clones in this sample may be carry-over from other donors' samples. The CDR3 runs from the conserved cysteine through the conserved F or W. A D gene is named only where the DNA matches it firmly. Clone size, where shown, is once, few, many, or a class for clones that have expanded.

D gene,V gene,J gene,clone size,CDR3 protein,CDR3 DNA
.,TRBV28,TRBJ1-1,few,CASSLLSATEAFF,TGTGCCAGCAGTTTATTGAGCGCGACTGAAGCTTTCTTT
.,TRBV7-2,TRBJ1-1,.,CASSDVNGALRTEAFF,TGTGCCAGCAGTGATGTAAATGGGGCCCTGAGGACTGAAGCTTTCTTT
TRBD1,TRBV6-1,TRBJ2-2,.,CASRQDRLAGELFF,TGTGCCAGTCGCCAGGACAGGTTAGCCGGGGAGCTGTTTTTT
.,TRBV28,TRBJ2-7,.,CATVGAQSYEQYF,TGTGCCACCGTGGGGGCCCAATCCTACGAGCAGTACTTC
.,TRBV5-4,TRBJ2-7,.,CASSVPSAQGYEQYF,TGTGCCAGCAGCGTGCCTAGCGCCCAAGGGTACGAGCAGTACTTC
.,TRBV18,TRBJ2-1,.,CASSPFGGSSYNEQFF,TGTGCCAGCTCACCATTCGGCGGTAGCTCCTACAATGAGCAGTTCTTC
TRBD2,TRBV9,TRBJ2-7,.,CASSVGASGRPYEQYF,TGTGCCAGCAGCGTAGGGGCTAGCGGGAGGCCCTACGAGCAGTACTTC
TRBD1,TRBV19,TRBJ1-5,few,CASSHRGNQPQHF,TGTGCCAGTAGTCACAGGGGTAATCAGCCCCAGCATTTT
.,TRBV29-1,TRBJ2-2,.,CSVATGLGTGELFF,TGCAGCGTCGCGACAGGCTTGGGCACCGGGGAGCTGTTTTTT
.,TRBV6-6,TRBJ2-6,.,CASSQPPGVGANVLTF,TGTGCCAGCAGTCAACCGCCCGGGGTAGGGGCCAACGTCCTGACTTTC
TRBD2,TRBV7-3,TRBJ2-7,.,CASSLNGGSIYEQYF,TGTGCCAGCAGCTTAAACGGGGGGAGCATCTACGAGCAGTACTTC
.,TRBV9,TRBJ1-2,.,CATGLLLYGYTF,TGTGCCACCGGACTGCTGTTGTATGGCTACACCTTC
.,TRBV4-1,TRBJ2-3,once,CASSQTPGYVDTQYF,TGCGCCAGCAGCCAAACTCCGGGTTACGTAGATACGCAGTATTTT
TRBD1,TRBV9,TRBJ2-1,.,CASTYDRAYNEQFF,TGTGCCAGTACCTATGACAGGGCCTACAATGAGCAGTTCTTC
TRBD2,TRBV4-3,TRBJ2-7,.,CASSQMGLVGYEQYF,TGCGCCAGCAGCCAAATGGGACTAGTCGGCTACGAGCAGTACTTC
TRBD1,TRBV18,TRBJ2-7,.,CASSPLGTGWNEQYF,TGTGCCAGCTCACCTTTGGGGACAGGGTGGAACGAGCAGTACTTC
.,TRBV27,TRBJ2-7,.,CATRSNSRPYEQYF,TGTGCCACCCGTTCAAACTCCCGCCCCTACGAGCAGTACTTC
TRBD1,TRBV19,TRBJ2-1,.,CASSIGQGRYNEQFF,TGTGCCAGTAGTATAGGACAGGGAAGGTACAATGAGCAGTTCTTC
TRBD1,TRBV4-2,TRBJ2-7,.,CASSQPGTDYEQYF,TGTGCCAGCAGCCAACCCGGGACAGACTACGAGCAGTACTTC
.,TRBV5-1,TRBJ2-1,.,CASSPGSMGNEQFF,TGCGCCAGCAGCCCCGGGAGTATGGGGAATGAGCAGTTCTTC
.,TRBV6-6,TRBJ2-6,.,CASSEGFSGANVLTF,TGTGCCAGCAGCGAGGGTTTCTCTGGGGCCAACGTCCTGACTTTC
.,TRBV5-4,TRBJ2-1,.,CASSSGSYNEQFF,TGTGCCAGCAGCTCCGGCTCCTACAATGAGCAGTTCTTC
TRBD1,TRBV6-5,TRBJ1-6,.,CASSFDHRGLGSPLHF,TGTGCCAGCAGTTTCGACCACAGGGGGCTGGGTTCACCCCTCCACTTT
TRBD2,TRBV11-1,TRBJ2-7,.,CASSSWRGSEQYF,TGTGCCAGCAGCTCTTGGCGGGGGTCCGAGCAGTACTTC
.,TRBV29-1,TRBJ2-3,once,CSVERSPTDTQYF,TGCAGCGTTGAACGGTCTCCCACAGATACGCAGTATTTT
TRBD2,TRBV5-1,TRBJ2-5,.,CASGAGALETQYF,TGCGCCAGCGGTGCGGGAGCCTTAGAGACCCAGTACTTC
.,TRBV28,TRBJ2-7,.,CASSLQLYEQYF,TGTGCCAGCAGTTTACAGCTATACGAGCAGTACTTC
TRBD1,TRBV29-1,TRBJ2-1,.,CSVDDRGLTGRNEQFF,TGCAGCGTTGATGACAGGGGCCTGACCGGTCGCAATGAGCAGTTCTTC
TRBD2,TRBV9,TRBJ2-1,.,CASSKRTSGRDEQFF,TGTGCCAGCAGCAAACGGACTAGCGGGAGGGATGAGCAGTTCTTC
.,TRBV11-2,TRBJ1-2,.,CASSTKKQDNYGYTF,TGTGCCAGCAGCACCAAAAAACAGGATAACTATGGCTACACCTTC
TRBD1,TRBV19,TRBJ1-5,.,CAVGGQGPQHF,TGTGCCGTGGGGGGACAGGGGCCCCAGCATTTT
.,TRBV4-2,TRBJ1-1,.,CASSQGVKNTEAFF,TGTGCCAGCAGCCAAGGCGTAAAGAACACTGAAGCTTTCTTT
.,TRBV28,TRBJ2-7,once,CASSLPGNGEQYF,TGTGCCAGCAGTTTGCCAGGTAATGGCGAGCAGTACTTC
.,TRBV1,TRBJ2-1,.,CTSSFLTTGGEQFF,TGCACCAGCAGCTTCCTCACCACAGGGGGTGAGCAGTTCTTC
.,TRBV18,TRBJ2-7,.,CASSPRGSVYEQYF,TGTGCCAGCTCCCCCCGGGGATCGGTCTACGAGCAGTACTTC
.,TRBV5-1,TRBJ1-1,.,CASKENLDRNTEAFF,TGCGCCAGCAAGGAGAATCTGGACAGGAACACTGAAGCTTTCTTT
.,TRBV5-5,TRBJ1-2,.,CASSTQGSYGYTF,TGTGCCAGCAGCACCCAGGGGTCCTATGGCTACACCTTC
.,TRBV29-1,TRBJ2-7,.,CSVAWSAGSYEQYF,TGCAGCGTTGCGTGGTCAGCAGGGTCCTACGAGCAGTACTTC
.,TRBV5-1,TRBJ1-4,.,CASSLAPQVNEKLFF,TGCGCCAGCAGCTTGGCTCCCCAGGTTAATGAAAAACTGTTTTTT
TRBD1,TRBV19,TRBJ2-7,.,CASSLPDRSYEQYF,TGTGCCAGTAGTCTCCCGGACAGGTCCTACGAGCAGTACTTC
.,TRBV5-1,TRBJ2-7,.,CASSPGHTNYEQYF,TGCGCCAGCAGCCCGGGACACACGAACTACGAGCAGTACTTC
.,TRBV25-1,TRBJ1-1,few,CASSRNTEAFF,TGTGCCAGCAGCCGGAACACTGAAGCTTTCTTT